The next 7 T cell receptor beta chains were all read from a single sample in a study of T cells in Graves' hyperthyroidism and ophthalmopathy. RNA transcripts served as the template for amplifying TCR beta CDR3 regions. Carried out on the TCR CDR3, a first-round RT-PCR used the HTBI primer set. TCRdb called the multiplex PCR reads again in MiXCR, with one record for every CDR3 protein. Of approximately 400,000 distinct CDR3 sequences in the sample, 14% to 15% were seen once. What was sequenced was blood. These receptors were collected from a woman under 40 with Graves' hyperthyroidism.

The chain has TRBV3-1 and TRBJ2-2; 10 bases match TRBD2. Trimming cost V 0 bases and J 7 bases; bases outside gene matches: 8. Germline V gene lookup returns CDR1 LGHDT and CDR2 YNNKEL (reference sequence). This CDR3 spans 17 amino acids. CDR3 loop: CASSQEVSGRKGGELFF. CDR3 bases: TGTGCCAGCAGCCAAGAGGTTAGCGGGAGGAAAGGCGGGGAGCTGTTTTTT.

This clonotype has a count of ten or more. J is TRBJ2-3 and V is TRBV20-1; D call uncertain. Trimming shortened V by 5 bases and J by 1 base, and 10 bases separated the two germline ends. Germline CDR1 is DFQATT and CDR2 is SNEGSKA (reference sequence). This CDR3 has 13 amino acids. This CDR3 reads CSAPKAGTDTQYF. Here the CDR3 DNA reads TGCAGTGCTCCTAAGGCGGGCACAGATACGCAGTATTTT.

The V gene is TRBV20-1, the J gene TRBJ1-2; 8 bases agree with TRBD1. Germline V gene sequence: CDR1 DFQATT, CDR2 SNEGSKA (reference sequence). This CDR3 is built from 13 residues. Trimming at V came to 2 bases and at J to 7 bases, leaving 6 bases not matched to a gene. The CDR3 coding sequence is TGCAGTGCTAGACCACAAGACAGGGGTGGCTACACCTTC. Its translation: CSARPQDRGGYTF.

The V call is TRBV7-3, the J call TRBJ1-6; 8 bases line up with TRBD1. CDR3 size: 15 residues. In germline, CDR1 is SGHTA, CDR2 FQGTGA. Trimming took 5 bases from V and 6 from J; bases not matched to a gene: 6. The CDR3 loop is CASSLGQASNSPLHF. The CDR3 nucleotides read TGTGCCAGCAGCCTGGGACAGGCCTCTAATTCACCCCTCCACTTT. Based on the CDR3 plus reference TRBV7-3 and TRBJ1-6, the full variable domain is GAGVSQTPSNKVTEKGKYVELRCDPISGHTALYWYRQSLGQGPEFLIYFQGTGAADDSGLPNDRFFAVRPEGSVSTLKIQRTERGDSAVYLCASSLGQASNSPLHFGNGTRLTVT.

This clonotype appeared many times. V is TRBV5-1 and J is TRBJ2-3; 7 nucleotides line up with TRBD2. The CDR3 extends over 15 amino acids. J lost 4 bases, V lost 0 bases, and 5 bases had no gene match. Looked up from germline, CDR1 is SGHRS and CDR2 is YFSETQ. CDR3 amino acids: CASSLARLAADTQYF. DNA of the CDR3: TGCGCCAGCAGCTTGGCCCGGCTAGCGGCAGATACGCAGTATTTT.

This clonotype appeared many times. The chain combines TRBV18 with TRBJ1-3; D gene uncertain. The CDR3 consists of 14 residues. Between the trimmed V and J ends, which lost 3 bases and 0 bases, there was a span of 6 bases. Looked up from germline, CDR1 is KGHSH and CDR2 is LQKENI. This chain's CDR3 is CASSPDISGNTIYF. In DNA form, the CDR3 reads TGTGCCAGCTCACCCGATATCTCTGGAAACACCATATATTTT.

Only a few counts were recorded for this clonotype. V usage is TRBV11-2 and J usage is TRBJ2-7; D not certain. Germline loops: CDR1 SGHAT, CDR2 FQNNGV. Trimming shortened V by 4 bases and J by 6 bases, and 13 bases separated the two germline ends. This CDR3 region has 13 residues. CDR3 sequence reads: CASSYSNAGEQYF. The CDR3 region has the DNA TGTGCCAGCAGCTATTCGAACGCTGGCGAGCAGTACTTC.